This T cell receptor (beta chain) was documented in a study of regulatory T cells in long-lasting Graves disease. This clonotype has a handful of counts. Its specificity is not known. General study results and limits: There were preferences for TRBV28, TRBJ1-2 and TRBJ2-5 in persistent disease. Relative to new patients (roughly 900), persistent patients exhibited greater sharing of public clonotypes (approximately 2,700).

CDR3-region Arm-PCR and iRepertoire HTBI primers produced the TCR beta libraries. Original processing notes: Analysis of the samples identified 50 to 75 TRBV and more than eleven TRBJ segments. TCRdb ran MiXCR on the multiplex PCR reads and lists one entry per CDR3 protein. The V and J calls, along with clone size, are taken from TCRdb and not from the paper's own processing. There are more than 650,000 distinct CDR3 sequences in the sample; 25% to 35% occur only once, and roughly 40% lies in the top ten. The V and J ends lost 4 bases and 1 base respectively, with 17 bases between them. The CDR3 spans 17 residues. Germline CDR1 MNHNS, CDR2 SASEGT. Regarding time point: persistent/refractory GD, antithyroid drugs over 5 years with positive TRAb. RNA from PBMCs was the source of the TCR library.

V and J are TRBV6-1 and TRBJ2-4; D may correspond to TRBD1 or TRBD2 (5 bases each). The sequence derives from a female donor with Graves disease. The sequencing used peripheral blood mononuclear cells (PBMCs), collected when the disease was refractory, from a patient treated with antithyroid drugs. The CDR3 bases are TGTGCCAGCAGTGGACATCAGGGAGCAGTTGCCAAAAACATTCAGTACTTC. It translates to CASSGHQGAVAKNIQYF.